This paragraph covers one TCR beta chain sequence. Its matching antigen is unknown. These data come from a study of PD-1 blockade in classical Hodgkin lymphoma. Study-wide results and caveats: Baseline TCR diversity was reportedly lower in newly diagnosed patients than healthy donors.

TCRdb keeps only in-frame clones here, not all; method: immunoSEQ multiplex PCR. The repertoire holds 25,000 to 30,000 clones, 80% seen once, with roughly 15% in the top ten. Described time point: cycle 4 day 1 (C4D1), after around six weeks of nivolumab. Relapses following autologous stem cell transplantation were seen in all patients, with brentuximab vedotin exposure varying. The TCR comes from a human donor with classical Hodgkin lymphoma. Specimen: peripheral blood mononuclear cells (PBMCs), collected before the fourth cycle of nivolumab.

CDR3 protein: CASAPHRTGIGQPQHF. CDR3 coding DNA: TGTGCCAGCGCGCCACACCGGACAGGGATCGGTCAGCCCCAGCATTTT. This chain joins TRBV27 and TRBJ1-5; TRBD1 agrees at 8 bases. The germline V gene has CDR1 MNHEY and CDR2 SMNVEV (reference sequence). V lost 8 bases, J lost 6 bases, and 15 bases stayed unmatched. The CDR3 contains 16 residues.